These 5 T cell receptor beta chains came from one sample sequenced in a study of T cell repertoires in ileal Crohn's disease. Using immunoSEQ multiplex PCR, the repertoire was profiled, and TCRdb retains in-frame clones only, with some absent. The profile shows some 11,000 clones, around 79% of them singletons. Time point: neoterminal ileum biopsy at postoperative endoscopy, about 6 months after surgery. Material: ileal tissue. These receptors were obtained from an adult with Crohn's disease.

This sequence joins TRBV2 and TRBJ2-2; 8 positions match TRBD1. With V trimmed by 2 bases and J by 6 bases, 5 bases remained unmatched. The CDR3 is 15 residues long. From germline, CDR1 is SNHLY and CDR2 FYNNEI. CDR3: CASSEIQGASGELFF. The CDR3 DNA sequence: TGTGCCAGCAGTGAAATCCAGGGGGCGTCCGGGGAGCTGTTTTTT.

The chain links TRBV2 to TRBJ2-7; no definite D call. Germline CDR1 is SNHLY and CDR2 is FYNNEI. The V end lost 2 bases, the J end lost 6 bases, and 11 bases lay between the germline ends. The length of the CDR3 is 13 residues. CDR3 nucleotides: TGTGCCAGCAGTGAACATACAGCCAGCGAGCAGTACTTC. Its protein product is CASSEHTASEQYF.

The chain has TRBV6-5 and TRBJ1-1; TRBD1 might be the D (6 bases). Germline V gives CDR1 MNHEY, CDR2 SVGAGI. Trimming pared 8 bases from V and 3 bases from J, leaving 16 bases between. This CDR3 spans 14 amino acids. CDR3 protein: CASAPRTVYTEAFF. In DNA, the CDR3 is TGTGCCAGCGCCCCCAGGACAGTATACACTGAAGCTTTCTTT.

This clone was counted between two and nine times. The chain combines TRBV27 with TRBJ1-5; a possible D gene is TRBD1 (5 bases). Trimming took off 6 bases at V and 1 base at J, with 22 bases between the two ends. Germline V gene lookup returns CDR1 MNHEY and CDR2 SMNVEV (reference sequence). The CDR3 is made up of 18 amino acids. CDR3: CASRLLGGEEGSNQPQHF. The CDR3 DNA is TGTGCCAGCAGACTACTCGGGGGGGAAGAAGGAAGCAATCAGCCCCAGCATTTT.

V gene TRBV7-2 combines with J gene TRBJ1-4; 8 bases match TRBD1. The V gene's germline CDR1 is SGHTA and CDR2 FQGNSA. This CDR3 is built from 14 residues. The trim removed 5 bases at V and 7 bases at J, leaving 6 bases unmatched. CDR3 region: CASSSRTGSEKLFF. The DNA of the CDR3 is TGTGCCAGCAGCAGCCGGACAGGGAGTGAAAAACTGTTTTTT.